These T cell receptor beta chains were read from a single sample in a study of blood T cell repertoires in COVID-19. Clones were read by immunoSEQ multiplex PCR, and TCRdb kept only the in-frame ones, dropping some. The sample shows some 410,000 clones, approximately 87% of them seen only once. Input material: PBMCs or T cells enriched from blood (not recorded which). All receptors derive from a woman between 25 and 40 years old with acute COVID-19. The CDR3 runs from the conserved cysteine through the conserved F or W. Each record gives: CDR3 length, V gene, CDR3 protein.

>14|TRBV19
CASSIGAGNEKLFF
>13|TRBV10-3
CDRRQGGNQPQHF
>14|TRBV7-2
CASSAQGTSYEQYF
>16|TRBV7-9
CASSLKGTGVGTEAFF
>12|TRBV4-1
CAVGRGAGELFF
>11|TRBV30
CAWDRDNEQFF
>16|TRBV4-1
CASSQGAEGSSYEQYF
>13|TRBV4-2
CASSPRGTRPQHF
>14|TRBV7-3
CASSQSGGDTEAFF
>13|TRBV7-2
CASSRDRGDTQYF
>15|TRBV7-3
CASSSWTGANTEAFF
>13|TRBV5-8
CASSRDTFYEQYF
>16|TRBV24-1
CATSDSQRGGYNEQFF
>18|TRBV4-1
CASSQDRQLAGGTGELFF
>13|TRBV19
CASSIVNTDTQYF
>15|TRBV5-4
CASSRGLAATDTQYF
>15|TRBV18
CASSPLTGSGTEAFF
>15|TRBV7-3
CASSSTGGELSEAFF
>15|TRBV19
CASAPGITPLDEAFF
>16|TRBV3-1/TRBV3-2
CASSRQQGARTGELFF
>12|TRBV24-1
CATSDLQGPQHF
>15|TRBV19
CASNSPSTGSYEQYF
>13|TRBV5-1
CASSLAGTGELFF
>13|TRBV7-6
CASSLGQGNTIYF
>18|TRBV4-2
CASSQVPLGDRAGYGYTF
>13|TRBV9
CASSVGRDTEAFF
>14|TRBV5-6
CASSYRAGNEKLFF
>15|TRBV2
CASSDPWGDTYEQFF
>15|TRBV19
CASSKQGLNNSPLHF
>15|TRBV11-2
CASSLGPGLSYEQYF
>13|TRBV4-2
CASSPRAGAEAFF
>15|TRBV3-1/TRBV3-2
CASSQGGLANYEQYF
>18|TRBV7-8
CASSLSYRGLSENYGYTF
>14|TRBV6-2/TRBV6-3
CASSYLRAVGGYTF
>13|TRBV5-1
CASSLSSLTEAFF
>12|TRBV7-9
CASDRTATEAFF
>15|TRBV19
CASSIAAVAGNTIYF
>13|TRBV7-9
CASSLKGAQPQHF
>14|TRBV24-1
CATPGQRIGNEQFF
>14|TRBV5-4
CASSLDRYSYEQYF
>15|TRBV7-2
CASRRSQGAGTEAFF